Here is one T cell receptor beta chain with its context. Its specificity is not known. The sample originates from a study of T cells after yellow fever vaccination. Study results and caveats: Reappearing after the booster were most of the clones from primary vaccination (roughly 96% CD4, approximately 85% CD8). The secondary response was weaker, and its peak arrived faster, on day 5 versus 15.

The CDR3 length is 14 residues. V was clipped by 4 bases and J by 6 bases; unmatched bases: 5. CDR1 is MDHEN and CDR2 is SYDVKM in the germline V gene. TCRdb independently ran MiXCR on the 5' RACE reads; one entry per CDR3 protein. The data contain some 320,000 distinct CDR3 sequences, 4.1% of them singletons. This chain uses TRBV28 with TRBJ2-1; TRBD2 agrees at 8 bases. Here the sequenced sample was PBMCs, taken 5 days after the yellow fever booster vaccination. This clonotype was obtained from a young man who received the YFV17D yellow fever vaccine. This CDR3 reads CASSSGGPANEQFF. DNA for the CDR3: TGTGCCAGCAGTTCGGGGGGGCCGGCCAATGAGCAGTTCTTC.